Shown below are 22 T cell receptor beta chains from a single sample sequenced in a study of T cell responses to AZD1222 COVID-19 vaccine. Measured with immunoSEQ multiplex PCR; TCRdb has only the in-frame clones, and not every one. The data contain tens of thousands of clones, roughly 88% of them seen just once; the ten biggest clones take up around 20%. The material was peripheral blood, obtained on day 0 of AZD1222 vaccination. The receptors were gathered from an adult in good health.

This clone appeared a few times. The rearrangement links TRBV28 to TRBJ2-1, with D unclear. CDR3 length: 15 amino acids. Trimming pared 3 bases from V and 0 bases from J, leaving 9 bases between. Germline V gene sequence: CDR1 MDHEN, CDR2 SYDVKM. In DNA form, the CDR3 reads TGTGCCAGCAGTTTGAGAGCTACCTCCTACAATGAGCAGTTCTTC. Protein: CASSLRATSYNEQFF.

The J gene is TRBJ2-1, the V gene TRBV28; 7 bases are a match to TRBD2. Per the germline V gene, CDR1 is MDHEN and CDR2 is SYDVKM. The CDR3 covers 16 residues. V lost 7 bases to trimming and J lost 5 bases; unmatched junction nucleotides: 14. The DNA of the CDR3 is TGTGCCAGCAACAATCACCGCCAGCGGGATAACAATGAGCAGTTCTTC. Translation gives CASNNHRQRDNNEQFF.

This chain links TRBV10-3 with TRBJ2-5; TRBD2 aligns across 7 bases. Germline V CDR1 and CDR2: ENHRY, SYGVKD. The CDR3 runs to 15 residues. The junction had 9 bases not matched to a gene; V was cut back by 4 bases and J by 4 bases. CDR3 DNA: TGTGCCATCAGTGGCTTCGGGAGGAGTAGAGAGACCCAGTACTTC. It yields the protein CAISGFGRSRETQYF.

V gene TRBV29-1 combines with J gene TRBJ2-7; 14 bases line up with TRBD2. Trimming at V came to 4 bases and at J to 9 bases, leaving 14 bases not matched to a gene. CDR3 length: 16 amino acids. Looked up from germline, CDR1 is SQVTM and CDR2 is ANQGSEA. CDR3 coding DNA: TGCAGCGTTGCCGGGACAGGGGGACTAGCGGGAGTTATGCAGTACTTC. It codes for CSVAGTGGLAGVMQYF.

The genes are TRBV9 and TRBJ2-1; 8 bases are a match to TRBD1. This CDR3 is 14 amino acids long. Looked up from germline, CDR1 is SGDLS and CDR2 is YYNGEE. V shed 6 bases and J 4 bases; nucleotides not matched to a gene: 6. The CDR3 sequence is CASTTGQEYNEQFF. DNA for the CDR3: TGTGCCAGCACTACGGGACAGGAATACAATGAGCAGTTCTTC. The complete variable domain, with remaining parts taken from reference TRBV9 and TRBJ2-1, reads DSGVTQTPKHLITATGQRVTLRCSPRSGDLSVYWYQQSLDQGLQFLIQYYNGEERAKGNILERFSAQQFPDLHSELNLSSLELGDSALYFCASTTGQEYNEQFFGPGTRLTVL.

The chain joins TRBV11-2 to TRBJ2-5; D may be TRBD1 or TRBD2 (5 bases each). This CDR3 region has 16 residues. Germline V gene sequence: CDR1 SGHAT, CDR2 FQNNGV. V was clipped by 5 bases and J by 4 bases, with 20 bases between them. The CDR3 reads CASSATISYGGETQYF. For the CDR3, the DNA is TGTGCCAGCAGCGCCACGATTTCTTATGGGGGAGAGACCCAGTACTTC.

This clone was counted between two and nine times. V gene TRBV20-1 combines with J gene TRBJ1-1; no reliable D call. CDR3 size: 11 residues. Deletions cut 3 bases from V and 7 bases from J, with 9 bases between. CDR1 and CDR2 from the germline V gene are DFQATT and SNEGSKA (reference sequence). The CDR3 sequence: CSASFWSEAFF. As DNA, the CDR3 is TGCAGTGCTAGCTTCTGGAGTGAAGCTTTCTTT.

The chain links TRBV11-3 to TRBJ2-1; 7 bases agree with TRBD1. CDR3 length equals 16 residues. CDR1 and CDR2 (germline): SGHNT, YENEEA. V shed 5 bases, J shed 4 bases, and the junction held 11 bases outside the gene matches. CDR3 sequence: CASSPRTGAKYNEQFF. The CDR3 region has the DNA TGTGCCAGCAGCCCTAGGACAGGAGCAAAATACAATGAGCAGTTCTTC.

V gene TRBV7-8 combines with J gene TRBJ2-2; the D is unclear. CDR1 and CDR2 from the germline V gene are SGHVS and FQNEAQ. The length of the CDR3 is 12 residues. Trimming took off 3 bases at V and 5 bases at J, with 4 bases between the two ends. CDR3 nucleotides: TGTGCCAGCAGCTTTGAAACCGGGGAGCTGTTTTTT. It codes for CASSFETGELFF.

This clone was seen only a few times. The chain links TRBV5-1 to TRBJ2-1; no firm D call. Trimming removed 4 bases from V and 0 bases from J, with 11 bases in between. CDR1 and CDR2 from the germline V gene are SGHRS and YFSETQ. This CDR3 has 15 residues. The CDR3 region has the DNA TGCGCCAGCAGCGAGAGCGCCATCTCCTACAATGAGCAGTTCTTC. The encoded protein is CASSESAISYNEQFF. The variable domain in full, completed from reference TRBV5-1 and TRBJ2-1, reads KAGVTQTPRYLIKTRGQQVTLSCSPISGHRSVSWYQQTPGQGLQFLFEYFSETQRNKGNFPGRFSGRQFSNSRSEMNVSTLELGDSALYLCASSESAISYNEQFFGPGTRLTVL.

V is TRBV6-5 and J is TRBJ2-7; 8 nucleotides match TRBD2. After removal of 8 bases from V and 1 base from J, the junction contained 4 bases not matched to a gene. The CDR3 extends over 13 amino acids. CDR1 and CDR2 (germline): MNHEY, SVGAGI. The CDR3 here is CASARGGSYEQYF. Here the CDR3 DNA reads TGTGCCAGCGCTCGGGGGGGGTCCTACGAGCAGTACTTC.

This clone was observed a handful of times. CDR3 sequence reads: CAIKGIEESPLHF. The CDR3 DNA reads TGTGCCATCAAGGGCATTGAGGAGTCACCCCTCCACTTT. The rearrangement joins TRBV10-3 to TRBJ1-6; D gene unclear. Germline CDR1 reads ENHRY; CDR2 reads SYGVKD. The CDR3 has 13 amino acids. Trimming stripped 7 bases from V and 10 bases from J, with 14 bases between.

The J gene is TRBJ2-4, the V gene TRBV5-8; D is ambiguous. The CDR3 loop spans 13 amino acids. The ends were cut back, 7 bases at V and 0 bases at J, with 8 bases in the middle. Germline CDR1 is SGHTS and CDR2 is YDEGEE. DNA for the CDR3: TGTGCCAGCCAGGTCTTAGCCAAAAACATTCAGTACTTC. Amino acids: CASQVLAKNIQYF.

The rearrangement uses TRBV2 and TRBJ1-1; D gene ambiguous. The V end lost 7 bases, the J end lost 0 bases, and 9 bases lay between the germline ends. The CDR3 is 13 residues long. Germline V gene data show CDR1 as SNHLY and CDR2 as FYNNEI. This CDR3 is CASTSRLNTEAFF. The CDR3 DNA is TGTGCCAGCACTTCCAGATTGAACACTGAAGCTTTCTTT.

CDR3: CASSLRGEKLFF. CDR3 in DNA: TGTGCCAGCAGTCTTAGGGGAGAAAAACTGTTTTTT. This chain links TRBV27 with TRBJ1-4; D may be TRBD1 (5 bases). V gave up 5 bases and J gave up 8 bases, with 9 bases separating them. CDR1 is MNHEY and CDR2 is SMNVEV in the germline V gene (reference sequence). The CDR3 length is 12 residues.

This rearrangement joins TRBV29-1 to TRBJ2-2; 7 bases are shared with TRBD2. Germline assignment: CDR1 SQVTM and CDR2 ANQGSEA. This CDR3 comprises 15 residues. The J segment lost 3 bases and the V segment lost 4 bases, leaving 8 bases of the junction unmatched. CDR3 nucleotides: TGCAGCGTTGTGGGGGGAGGGTATTACACCGGGGAGCTGTTTTTT. It codes for CSVVGGGYYTGELFF.

The gene calls are TRBV7-9 and TRBJ2-7; no firm D call. There are 13 residues in the CDR3. Germline lookup yields CDR1 SEHNR and CDR2 FQNEAQ (reference sequence). Trimming shortened V by 1 base and J by 6 bases, and 10 bases separated the two germline ends. CDR3 in amino acids: CASSLGGPGEQYF. The DNA of the CDR3 is TGTGCCAGCAGCTTAGGGGGTCCGGGCGAGCAGTACTTC.

The chain joins TRBV15 to TRBJ1-3, with D tentatively TRBD1 (6 bases). Trimming took off 1 base at V and 2 bases at J, with 6 bases between the two ends. This CDR3 region has 14 residues. Germline V CDR1 and CDR2: LNHNV, YYDKDF (reference sequence). CDR3 sequence reads: CATSRGTAGNTIYF. The DNA of the CDR3 is TGTGCCACCAGCAGAGGGACAGCTGGAAACACCATATATTTT.

The J gene is TRBJ2-5, the V gene TRBV27; a weak D match, TRBD1 (6 bases). Per the germline V gene, CDR1 is MNHEY and CDR2 is SMNVEV (reference sequence). The germline V and J ends were trimmed by 5 bases and 1 base, with 11 bases remaining between them. CDR3 size: 14 residues. The CDR3 DNA reads as TGTGCCAGCAGTCCCGGACAGATCCAAGAGACCCAGTACTTC. As protein: CASSPGQIQETQYF.

The CDR3 nucleotides read TGTGCCAGCAGCGCCAGACTAGCCCACTCGACAGAGACCCAGTACTTC. Protein sequence: CASSARLAHSTETQYF. The chain couples TRBV5-4 to TRBJ2-5, with TRBD2 matching 7 bases. Per germline, CDR1 SGHNT and CDR2 YYREEE (reference sequence). The trim removed 4 bases at V and 4 bases at J, leaving 13 bases unmatched. The CDR3 runs 16 residues.

The chain has TRBV7-2 and TRBJ2-5; D possibly corresponds to TRBD2 (5 bases). The germline gives CDR1 SGHTA, CDR2 FQGNSA. V was cut by 6 bases and J by 1 base, with 12 bases left in between. The CDR3 runs 14 residues. In nucleotides, the CDR3 is TGTGCCAGCAGTCAGAGACTATCCCAAGAGACCCAGTACTTC. It specifies CASSQRLSQETQYF.

DNA of the CDR3: TGCGCCAGCAGCCAAGGGGCAGGAGGCCTCACAGATACGCAGTATTTT. This translates into CASSQGAGGLTDTQYF. The chain carries TRBV4-3 and TRBJ2-3, with a tentative D call TRBD2 (5 bases). The germline V gene encodes CDR1 LGHNA and CDR2 YSLEER. The CDR3 spans 16 residues. V was cut by 1 base and J by 2 bases, with 13 bases left in between.